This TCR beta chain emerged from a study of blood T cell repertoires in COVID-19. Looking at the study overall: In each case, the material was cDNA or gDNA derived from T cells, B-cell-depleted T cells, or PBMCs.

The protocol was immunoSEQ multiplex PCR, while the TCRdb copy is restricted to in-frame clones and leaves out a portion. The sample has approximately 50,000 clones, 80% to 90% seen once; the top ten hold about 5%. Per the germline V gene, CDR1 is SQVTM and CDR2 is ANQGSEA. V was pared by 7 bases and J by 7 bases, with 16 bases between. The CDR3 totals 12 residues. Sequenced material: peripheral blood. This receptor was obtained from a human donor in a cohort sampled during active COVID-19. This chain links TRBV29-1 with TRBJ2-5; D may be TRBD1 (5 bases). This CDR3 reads CSANRAQGTQYF. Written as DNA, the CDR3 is TGCAGCGCCAACCGGGCCCAGGGGACCCAGTACTTC.